This TCR beta chain is drawn from a study of T-cell memory formation after mild COVID-19. The overall study: Clustering of TCRs was largely donor specific.

Notes on this clonotype: Antigen specificity is unknown.

Study results and caveats: Confirmation of SARS-CoV-2 specificity was lacking for second-wave clones peaking day 37. Researchers found some responding clones in pre-infection memory, a sign that cross-reactive memory joined.

The V gene's germline CDR1 is MGHRA and CDR2 YSYEKL. The V segment lost 4 bases and the J segment 3 bases; nucleotides outside the gene matches: 8. The CDR3 contains 15 residues. The authors produced TCR alpha and TCR beta cDNA libraries with sample barcodes and UMIs by 5'RACE using constant-segment primers. MiXCR, run by TCRdb on the 5' RACE reads, gives a single entry per CDR3 protein. The data show 350,000 to 550,000 distinct CDR3 sequences, around 17% seen once. This sequence was found in a man aged 18 to 30 who had mild COVID-19 (a few samples of this study predate the infection). Cell type and time point are not known. This chain joins TRBV4-1 and TRBJ2-5, with 7 bases fitting TRBD1. Sequenced sample: PBMCs or a T cell subset sorted from them (not recorded which). CDR3 protein: CASSRTPDRKETQYF. CDR3 nucleotide sequence: TGCGCCAGCAGCCGCACCCCGGACAGGAAAGAGACCCAGTACTTC.